A selection of T cell receptor beta chains follows, all from one sample in a study of CD8 T cells in Susac syndrome. TCRdb reprocessed the immunoSEQ multiplex PCR reads with MiXCR, giving one entry per CDR3 protein. The profile shows some 140,000 distinct CDR3 sequences, about 95% of them singletons. Source material: CD8+ T cells from PBMCs. The receptors were gathered from a human donor with Susac syndrome. The CDR3 runs from the conserved cysteine through the conserved F or W. D genes are given only for firm matches. Clone size appears in some rows only: once, few, many, or a class for an expanded clone.

>few|TRBJ1-2|NA|TRBV4-1
CASSQGAMEWGYTF
TGCGCCAGCAGCCAAGGGGCAATGGAGTGGGGCTACACCTTC
>NA|TRBJ2-7|NA|TRBV27
CASSLGDSYEQYF
TGTGCCAGCAGTTTGGGAGACTCCTACGAGCAGTACTTC
>once|TRBJ2-3|NA|TRBV7-9
CASSQTPGAPFGDTQYF
TGTGCCAGCAGCCAAACTCCCGGGGCCCCATTTGGAGATACGCAGTATTTT
>NA|TRBJ1-2|TRBD1|TRBV7-3
CASSPGTGHYGYTF
TGTGCCAGCAGCCCCGGGACAGGACACTATGGCTACACCTTC
>NA|TRBJ2-3|TRBD2|TRBV5-1
CASSLSSGSTDTQYF
TGCGCCAGCAGCCTGTCTAGCGGGAGCACAGATACGCAGTATTTT
>NA|TRBJ2-1|NA|TRBV7-9
CASSPFEVPYNEQFF
TGTGCCAGCAGCCCTTTCGAGGTTCCTTACAATGAGCAGTTCTTC
>NA|TRBJ2-7|NA|TRBV28
CASSIRQWDEQYF
TGTGCCAGCAGTATAAGACAGTGGGACGAGCAGTACTTC
>NA|TRBJ2-4|NA|TRBV12-3/TRBV12-4
CASSFGGPRGIQYF
TGTGCCAGCAGTTTCGGAGGGCCGAGAGGCATTCAGTACTTC
>NA|TRBJ1-2|TRBD1|TRBV11-2
CASSHDRAGYTF
TGTGCCAGCAGCCATGACAGGGCTGGCTACACCTTC
>NA|TRBJ2-5|NA|TRBV20-1
CSAHPIRGSETQYF
TGCAGTGCTCACCCCATTCGGGGTTCAGAGACCCAGTACTTC
>NA|TRBJ1-1|NA|TRBV9
CASGRGGDTEAFF
TGTGCCAGCGGCCGGGGGGGAGACACTGAAGCTTTCTTT
>NA|TRBJ2-7|NA|TRBV27
CASSEHRGYEQYF
TGTGCCAGCAGTGAACACCGGGGGTACGAGCAGTACTTC
>NA|TRBJ2-2|TRBD2|TRBV13
CASSSTGLGNRELFF
TGTGCCAGCAGCTCCACGGGACTAGGGAACCGGGAGCTGTTTTTT
>NA|TRBJ2-3|NA|TRBV10-3
CAISEASGQTDTQYF
TGTGCCATCAGTGAGGCCAGCGGACAAACAGATACGCAGTATTTT
>NA|TRBJ2-7|TRBD2|TRBV3-1
CASSDRTSGMYEQYF
TGTGCCAGCAGTGACAGGACTAGCGGGATGTACGAGCAGTACTTC
>NA|TRBJ2-4|TRBD1|TRBV5-6
CASSLSRTGRSKNIQYF
TGTGCCAGCAGCTTGTCCCGGACAGGGCGATCCAAAAACATTCAGTACTTC
>NA|TRBJ2-3|TRBD2|TRBV5-4
CASSIIAGSTDTQYF
TGTGCCAGCAGCATCATAGCGGGGAGCACAGATACGCAGTATTTT
>NA|TRBJ2-6|NA|TRBV25-1
CASNSGANVLTF
TGTGCCAGCAACTCTGGGGCCAACGTCCTGACTTTC
>NA|TRBJ2-7|NA|TRBV12-3/TRBV12-4
CASGTGSHEQYF
TGTGCCAGCGGTACAGGGTCCCACGAGCAGTACTTC
>NA|TRBJ2-1|NA|TRBV24-1
CATSDFWASNNEQFF
TGTGCCACCAGTGATTTCTGGGCGTCAAACAATGAGCAGTTCTTC
>NA|TRBJ2-3|TRBD2|TRBV30
CAWSVGTSPTDTQYF
TGTGCCTGGAGTGTCGGGACTAGCCCCACAGATACGCAGTATTTT
>few|TRBJ2-1|NA|TRBV7-9
CASSLTNNEQFF
TGTGCCAGCAGCTTAACGAACAATGAGCAGTTCTTC
>once|TRBJ2-1|TRBD2|TRBV18
CASSPLLAGEVDEQFF
TGTGCCAGCTCACCTCTACTAGCGGGAGAGGTGGATGAGCAGTTCTTC
>NA|TRBJ1-1|NA|TRBV28
CASSPLDSNTEAFF
TGTGCCAGCAGTCCGTTGGACAGTAACACTGAAGCTTTCTTT
>NA|TRBJ1-2|NA|TRBV6-6
CASSYFRTGNSYGYTF
TGTGCCAGCAGTTACTTTCGAACAGGAAATTCCTATGGCTACACCTTC
>NA|TRBJ2-7|NA|TRBV9
CASSVGRQGYEQYF
TGTGCCAGCAGCGTGGGCAGGCAAGGTTACGAGCAGTACTTC
>once|TRBJ1-1|NA|TRBV20-1
CSARDYGGEAFF
TGCAGTGCTAGAGATTACGGCGGTGAAGCTTTCTTT
>NA|TRBJ1-2|NA|TRBV30
CAWILGGAGYTF
TGTGCCTGGATATTGGGGGGTGCGGGCTACACCTTC
>NA|TRBJ2-1|NA|TRBV27
CASSWDLPHNEQFF
TGTGCCAGCAGTTGGGACCTCCCCCACAATGAGCAGTTCTTC
>NA|TRBJ2-3|TRBD1|TRBV28
CASRRTGGVIDTQYF
TGTGCCAGCAGAAGGACAGGGGGCGTTATAGATACGCAGTATTTT
>NA|TRBJ2-7|TRBD2|TRBV9
CASSVGTSGFYEQYF
TGTGCCAGCAGCGTAGGAACTAGCGGCTTCTACGAGCAGTACTTC
>NA|TRBJ2-7|NA|TRBV20-1
CSARGTVATYEQYF
TGCAGTGCTAGAGGGACAGTTGCCACCTACGAGCAGTACTTC
>NA|TRBJ2-1|NA|TRBV7-3
CASSLNSYEQFF
TGTGCCAGCAGCTTAAATAGCTATGAGCAGTTCTTC
>NA|TRBJ2-3|TRBD2|TRBV9
CASSVGTSGRPTDTQYF
TGTGCCAGCAGCGTGGGGACTAGCGGGAGGCCCACAGATACGCAGTATTTT
>NA|TRBJ2-5|NA|TRBV6-1
CASSQEETQYF
TGTGCCAGCAGTCAAGAAGAGACCCAGTACTTC
>NA|TRBJ2-7|NA|TRBV4-1
CASSQVEIRGEQYF
TGCGCCAGCAGCCAAGTGGAGATCCGGGGCGAGCAGTACTTC
>NA|TRBJ2-3|TRBD2|TRBV20-1
CSARTSGRYTDTQYF
TGCAGTGCGAGAACTAGCGGGAGGTACACAGATACGCAGTATTTT
>NA|TRBJ1-2|NA|TRBV5-1
CASSLVQGAYGYTF
TGCGCCAGCAGCTTGGTGCAGGGAGCTTATGGCTACACCTTC
>NA|TRBJ2-1|TRBD2|TRBV4-2
CASTLSSGVYNEQFF
TGTGCCAGCACCTTATCTAGCGGAGTCTACAATGAGCAGTTCTTC
>NA|TRBJ1-5|TRBD1|TRBV6-5
CASSYSGDRGHMGSNQPQHF
TGTGCCAGCAGTTACTCGGGGGACAGGGGCCATATGGGAAGCAATCAGCCCCAGCATTTT
>NA|TRBJ2-7|NA|TRBV15
CATSSTKGAAYEQYF
TGTGCCACCAGCAGTACTAAGGGAGCGGCCTACGAGCAGTACTTC
>NA|TRBJ2-5|TRBD2|TRBV6-5
CASSYAGGETQYF
TGTGCCAGCAGTTACGCCGGGGGGGAGACCCAGTACTTC
>NA|TRBJ2-3|NA|TRBV28
CAISQGTDTQYF
TGTGCCATCTCACAGGGAACAGATACGCAGTATTTT
>once|TRBJ1-5|NA|TRBV12-3/TRBV12-4
CASTNSNQPQHF
TGTGCCAGCACCAATAGCAATCAGCCCCAGCATTTT
>NA|TRBJ2-7|TRBD1|TRBV6-5
CATHDRGNEQYF
TGTGCCACCCACGACAGGGGGAACGAGCAGTACTTC
>NA|TRBJ1-4|NA|TRBV6-5
CASSYSGTYEKLFF
TGTGCCAGCAGTTACTCAGGGACGTATGAAAAACTGTTTTTT
>NA|TRBJ2-5|NA|TRBV15
CATSIRPDGETQYF
TGTGCCACCAGTATTCGTCCGGATGGAGAGACCCAGTACTTC
>NA|TRBJ2-1|TRBD1|TRBV11-1
CASSSRKDRAFSEQFF
TGTGCCAGCAGCTCCCGGAAGGACAGGGCGTTCAGTGAGCAGTTCTTC
>NA|TRBJ1-2|NA|TRBV9
CASSSPVNYGYTF
TGTGCCAGCAGCAGCCCAGTAAACTATGGCTACACCTTC
>NA|TRBJ2-7|NA|TRBV6-5
CASSWGATPEQYF
TGTGCCAGCAGTTGGGGCGCGACTCCCGAGCAGTACTTC